Below are 32 T cell receptor beta chains sequenced from a single sample in a study of T cell repertoires in cytomegalovirus infection. Each CDR3 protein gets one entry after TCRdb re-called the reads with MiXCR. The sample lists 350,000 to 450,000 distinct CDR3 sequences; 15% to 20% were seen once. Material: PBMCs. These receptors were taken from a human donor in good health (CMV status not recorded). Some clones in this sample may be carry-over from other donors' samples.

This clonotype has a handful of counts. This rearrangement joins TRBV5-4 to TRBJ2-1, with 9 bases lining up with TRBD2. The CDR3 is 15 residues long. CDR1 is SGHNT and CDR2 is YYREEE in the germline V gene (reference sequence). The V segment lost 4 bases and the J segment 7 bases; nucleotides outside the gene matches: 9. The CDR3: CASSPPGLALNEQFF. Written as DNA, the CDR3 is TGTGCCAGCAGCCCTCCCGGACTAGCGTTGAATGAGCAGTTCTTC.

This clonotype was found a few times. V gene TRBV11-2 combines with J gene TRBJ2-7, with D unresolved. This CDR3 is built from 17 residues. Between the trimmed V and J ends, which lost 7 bases and 2 bases, there was a span of 24 bases. The V gene's germline CDR1 is SGHAT and CDR2 FQNNGV. The DNA for the CDR3 is TGTGCCAGCAACACCCTCAAGAAGAGACTTACGGCCTACGAGCAGTACTTC. This encodes CASNTLKKRLTAYEQYF.

This clonotype was counted between two and nine times. The chain employs TRBV27 and TRBJ2-7, with 9 positions matching TRBD1. The V gene's germline CDR1 is MNHEY and CDR2 SMNVEV (reference sequence). CDR3 size: 12 residues. Trimming at V came to 8 bases and at J to 2 bases, leaving 1 base not matched to a gene. The CDR3 sequence is CASWDRAYEQYF. CDR3 coding DNA: TGTGCCAGCTGGGACAGGGCCTACGAGCAGTACTTC.

The sample holds a few counts of this clonotype. One end of the junction varies from germline; a read error may be responsible. The genes are TRBV12-3 or TRBV12-4 and TRBJ1-4; 10 nucleotides align to TRBD1. The CDR3 has 10 residues. As DNA, the CDR3 is TGTGCCAGCAGACCCGGGACAGGGGAATTT. This translates into CASRPGTGEF.

Many counts were recorded for this clonotype. This sequence joins TRBV7-2 and TRBJ2-5; perhaps D is TRBD1 or TRBD2 (5 bases each). The V gene's germline CDR1 is SGHTA and CDR2 FQGNSA. The V and J ends lost 0 bases and 8 bases respectively, with 22 bases between them. The CDR3 is made up of 17 amino acids. The CDR3 loop is CASSLATGTILSGTQYF. CDR3 bases: TGTGCCAGCAGCTTAGCGACCGGGACCATCCTATCTGGCACCCAGTACTTC.

In this sample, this clonotype turned up many times. V is TRBV7-2 and J is TRBJ1-1; D is possibly TRBD1 (6 bases). Trimming took 5 bases from V and 3 from J, leaving 13 bases between them. The CDR3 is 14 amino acids. Germline assignment: CDR1 SGHTA and CDR2 FQGNSA. This chain's CDR3 is CASSITGMDTEAFF. Written as DNA, the CDR3 is TGTGCCAGCAGCATCACAGGGATGGACACTGAAGCTTTCTTT.

This clonotype was counted between two and nine times. The CDR3 region has the DNA TGTGCCAGCAGTGCCGCCATGGGATCCTACGAGCAGTACTTC. This encodes CASSAAMGSYEQYF. This rearrangement joins TRBV2 to TRBJ2-7; D not resolved. The ends were cut back, 4 bases at V and 1 base at J, with 11 bases in the middle. The CDR3 has 14 residues. Looked up from germline, CDR1 is SNHLY and CDR2 is FYNNEI.

This clonotype was recorded at least ten times. CDR3 protein: CASSLQANTEAFF. The CDR3 bases are TGTGCCAGCAGCTTACAGGCGAACACTGAAGCTTTCTTT. The chain is built from TRBV7-2 and TRBJ1-1; unclear D gene. The V and J ends lost 2 bases and 1 base respectively, with 5 bases between them. The CDR3 has 13 residues. CDR1 SGHTA and CDR2 FQGNSA come from the germline V gene.

With respect to this clonotype: Relative to the germline gene, one junction end is altered; a read error may explain this. This sequence joins TRBV7-6 and TRBJ2-7, with 9 bases matching TRBD2. Germline loops: CDR1 SGHVS, CDR2 FNYEAQ. CDR3 length equals 17 residues. In DNA, the CDR3 is TGTGCCAGCAGCCTAGCTTATAGAAGACTAGCGGTTTTGGAGCAGTACTTC. This encodes CASSLAYRRLAVLEQYF. The full variable domain, rest sourced from reference TRBV7-6 and TRBJ2-7, is GAGVSQSPRYKVTKRGQDVALRCDPISGHVSLYWYRQALGQGPEFLTYFNYEAQQDKSGLPNDRFSAERPEGSISTLTIQRTEQRDSAMYRCASSLAYRRLAVLEQYFGPGTRLTVT.

This clonotype was counted only a few times. This sequence joins TRBV9 and TRBJ2-1; perhaps TRBD2 as D (5 bases). CDR3 length: 13 residues. Per the germline V gene, CDR1 is SGDLS and CDR2 is YYNGEE. V shed 1 base and J shed 9 bases, with 11 bases lying between them. The CDR3 DNA follows: TGTGCCAGCAGCGTACGCGAGGGCGGTGAGCAGTTCTTC. Translated, it gives CASSVREGGEQFF.

The chain combines TRBV18 with TRBJ2-5, with D possibly called TRBD1 or TRBD2 (6 bases each). The CDR3 is made up of 14 amino acids. V was shortened by 4 bases and J by 4 bases, with 13 bases between the two germline ends. CDR1 and CDR2 (germline): KGHSH, LQKENI. CDR3 sequence (DNA): TGTGCCAGCTCACAGAACGGGGGCTCAGAGACCCAGTACTTC. Protein product: CASSQNGGSETQYF. Full variable domain (rest looked up from reference TRBV18 and TRBJ2-5): NAGVMQNPRHLVRRRGQEARLRCSPMKGHSHVYWYRQLPEEGLKFMVYLQKENIIDESGMPKERFSAEFPKEGPSILRIQQVVRGDSAAYFCASSQNGGSETQYFGPGTRLLVL.

This clonotype was detected many times. J is TRBJ1-2 and V is TRBV7-9; no firm D call. Deletions cut 1 base from V and 5 bases from J, with 11 bases between. CDR3 length equals 14 residues. Germline V gene sequence: CDR1 SEHNR, CDR2 FQNEAQ (reference sequence). CDR3 nucleotides: TGTGCCAGCAGCTTAGACCGGACCGGGTATGGCTACACCTTC. It specifies CASSLDRTGYGYTF.

The V gene is TRBV23-1, the J gene TRBJ2-3; 13 nucleotides match TRBD2. TRBV23-1 is annotated as an ORF whose role is uncertain. J lost 2 bases, V lost 2 bases, and 13 bases had no gene match. The CDR3 is 20 amino acids. DNA of the CDR3: TGCGCCAGCAGTCAAGGACTAGCGGGGGCCTGGAAAACCGACACAGATACGCAGTATTTT. This sequence encodes CASSQGLAGAWKTDTDTQYF.

V is TRBV19 and J is TRBJ1-4; D unresolved. Germline loops: CDR1 LNHDA, CDR2 SQIVND (reference sequence). The V end was cut by 10 bases, the J end by 4 bases, with 19 bases between. This CDR3 contains 15 residues. The CDR3 coding sequence is TGTGCCACCATGGAGAGGTTATGGGGTAATGAAAAACTGTTTTTT. Amino acid sequence: CATMERLWGNEKLFF.

This clonotype was seen many times. The chain recombines TRBV7-2 with TRBJ1-1, with 7 bases identical to TRBD1. V lost 1 base to trimming and J lost 5 bases; unmatched junction nucleotides: 7. Germline values: CDR1 SGHTA, CDR2 FQGNSA. The CDR3 extends over 15 amino acids. The CDR3 reads CASSLVSGGGTEAFF. For the CDR3, the DNA is TGTGCCAGCAGCTTAGTGTCAGGGGGGGGAACTGAAGCTTTCTTT.

This clonotype was seen repeatedly, ten times or more. The chain uses TRBV6-5 and TRBJ2-7, with TRBD1 as a possible D gene (5 bases). CDR1 MNHEY and CDR2 SVGAGI come from the germline V gene. CDR3 length: 14 residues. V dropped 2 bases and J dropped 5 bases, with 13 bases sitting between them. The DNA for the CDR3 is TGTGCCAGCAGTTACAGGGGTCTCCTTAACGAGCAGTACTTC. Its translation is CASSYRGLLNEQYF.

This rearrangement joins TRBV6-5 to TRBJ1-1, with D perhaps matching TRBD1 (5 bases). The CDR3 runs 13 residues. V lost 8 bases to trimming and J lost 3 bases, with 13 bases between them. CDR1 and CDR2 from the germline V gene are MNHEY and SVGAGI. The CDR3 reads CASFPDRYTEAFF. The CDR3 DNA follows: TGTGCCAGCTTCCCCGACAGATACACTGAAGCTTTCTTT.

This chain uses TRBV5-5 with TRBJ2-1, with 8 bases that match TRBD1. V shed 3 bases and J 1 base; nucleotides not matched to a gene: 9. Germline V gene data show CDR1 as SGHKS and CDR2 as YYEKEE (reference sequence). The CDR3 extends over 17 amino acids. The CDR3 is CASSYGTQGGSYNEQFF. The CDR3 region has the DNA TGTGCCAGCAGCTATGGGACACAGGGGGGATCCTACAATGAGCAGTTCTTC.

This clonotype has only a few counts. The rearrangement uses TRBV7-2 and TRBJ1-4; a possible D gene is TRBD1 (6 bases). The CDR3 is made up of 13 amino acids. Trimming removed 4 bases from V and 11 bases from J, with 14 bases in between. Germline V gene lookup returns CDR1 SGHTA and CDR2 FQGNSA. The CDR3 is CASSSTGMRKLFF. In DNA, the CDR3 is TGTGCCAGCAGCTCGACAGGAATGAGGAAACTGTTTTTT.

This clonotype was seen only a few times. The chain joins TRBV12-3 or TRBV12-4 to TRBJ1-4; 11 nucleotides agree with TRBD1. The CDR3 is made up of 15 amino acids. Trimming removed 6 bases from V and 7 bases from J; junction bases left unmatched: 7. The CDR3 sequence: CASSLGTGGGEKLFF. The CDR3 nucleotides are TGTGCCAGCAGCCTCGGGACAGGGGGTGGTGAAAAACTGTTTTTT.

This clonotype was found a few times. The genes are TRBV2 and TRBJ2-3; D is unclear. V was shortened by 3 bases and J by 4 bases, with 8 bases between the two germline ends. CDR1 is SNHLY, CDR2 FYNNEI, per germline. CDR3 length: 13 amino acids. The CDR3 coding sequence is TGTGCCAGCAGTGAGAATTGGGCAGATACGCAGTATTTT. Its protein is CASSENWADTQYF. The variable domain in full, completed from reference TRBV2 and TRBJ2-3, reads EPEVTQTPSHQVTQMGQEVILRCVPISNHLYFYWYRQILGQKVEFLVSFYNNEISEKSEIFDDQFSVERPDGSNFTLKIRSTKLEDSAMYFCASSENWADTQYFGPGTRLTVL.

The rearrangement links TRBV6-2 or TRBV6-3 to TRBJ1-5, with D perhaps TRBD1 (5 bases). The CDR3 totals 14 residues. Trimming removed 8 bases at V and 5 bases at J, with 16 bases between. Looked up from germline, CDR1 is MNHEY and CDR2 is SVGEGT. The CDR3 protein is CASRWDQGDQPQHF. CDR3 bases: TGTGCCAGCCGATGGGATCAGGGAGATCAGCCCCAGCATTTT.

This clonotype was found a few times. The J gene is TRBJ2-5, the V gene TRBV12-3 or TRBV12-4; D gene unclear. CDR3 length: 14 residues. The V and J ends lost 9 bases and 2 bases respectively, with 16 bases between them. The CDR3, as DNA: TGTGCCAGTAGCTTTGCCGCTGCTCAAGAGACCCAGTACTTC. This translates into CASSFAAAQETQYF.

This clonotype was seen at least ten times. This rearrangement joins TRBV7-2 to TRBJ2-1, with D perhaps matching TRBD2 (7 bases). Trimming took off 5 bases at V and 8 bases at J, with 25 bases between the two ends. Germline CDR1 is SGHTA and CDR2 is FQGNSA. There are 17 residues in the CDR3. The CDR3 protein is CASSAVGGGRGGDEQFF. DNA of the CDR3: TGTGCCAGCAGCGCAGTGGGGGGCGGGAGAGGAGGAGATGAGCAGTTCTTC.

This clonotype was seen at least ten times. This chain joins TRBV7-2 and TRBJ2-7, with TRBD2 matching over 12 bases. The V gene end was trimmed by 2 bases and the J gene end by 5 bases; junction bases not matched to a gene: 1. CDR1 and CDR2 from the germline V gene are SGHTA and FQGNSA. The CDR3 is 14 amino acids. The DNA for the CDR3 is TGTGCCAGCAGCTTACTAGCGGGAGGGGACGAGCAGTACTTC. As protein: CASSLLAGGDEQYF.

This clonotype has more than one count but fewer than ten. The chain is built from TRBV4-2 and TRBJ2-7; possibly TRBD1 or TRBD2 for D (7 bases each). The CDR3 runs 13 residues. Trimming cost V 4 bases and J 5 bases, with 12 bases left between them. Germline-derived CDR1 and CDR2 are LGHNA and YNFKEQ. The CDR3 coding sequence is TGTGCCAGCAGCCGACCAGGGGGGGACGAGCAGTACTTC. It encodes CASSRPGGDEQYF.

The chain combines TRBV20-1 with TRBJ2-5, with TRBD2 matching over 9 bases. Germline V gene data show CDR1 as DFQATT and CDR2 as SNEGSKA (reference sequence). The CDR3 has 14 amino acids. The V segment lost 1 base and the J segment 5 bases; nucleotides outside the gene matches: 5. The CDR3 protein is CSARGAGGLETQYF. DNA of the CDR3: TGCAGTGCTAGAGGGGCGGGGGGGCTTGAGACCCAGTACTTC.

This chain links TRBV5-1 with TRBJ2-1, with D perhaps matching TRBD1 (6 bases). The V end was cut by 3 bases, the J end by 6 bases, with 16 bases between. Germline CDR1 and CDR2: SGHRS and YFSETQ. CDR3 length: 15 amino acids. CDR3 coding DNA: TGCGCCAGCAGCTACTTTGCGGGCAGGGGCAATGAGCAGTTCTTC. Residues: CASSYFAGRGNEQFF.

In this sample, this clonotype turned up many times. V is TRBV12-5 and J is TRBJ2-7; D is ambiguous. The CDR3 has 14 amino acids. The germline V and J ends were trimmed by 9 bases and 3 bases, with 18 bases remaining between them. Germline CDR1 is LGHNT and CDR2 is FRNRAP. This chain's CDR3 is CASPTRGLNYEQYF. The CDR3 region has the DNA TGTGCTAGCCCTACCCGAGGTCTCAACTACGAGCAGTACTTC.

The rearrangement joins TRBV7-2 to TRBJ2-5, with TRBD2 matching 14 bases. V shed 4 bases, J shed 2 bases, and the junction held 3 bases outside the gene matches. The CDR3 consists of 16 residues. CDR1 and CDR2 (germline): SGHTA, FQGNSA. CDR3 region: CASSYGLAGGQETQYF. DNA of the CDR3: TGTGCCAGCAGCTACGGACTAGCGGGGGGACAAGAGACCCAGTACTTC.

The V gene is TRBV7-8, the J gene TRBJ2-3; D is unclear. Germline V gene lookup returns CDR1 SGHVS and CDR2 FQNEAQ. The ends were cut back, 5 bases at V and 1 base at J, with 13 bases in the middle. The CDR3 is 15 residues long. CDR3 amino acids: CASSPLYLGTDTQYF. CDR3 nucleotides: TGTGCCAGCAGCCCGCTTTACCTTGGCACAGATACGCAGTATTTT.

The CDR3 nucleotides read TGTGCCAGCAGCTTAGCGGGGGCACTTCACGAGCAGTACTTC. It encodes CASSLAGALHEQYF. This chain joins TRBV7-4 and TRBJ2-7; perhaps TRBD1 as D (6 bases). CDR3 length equals 14 residues. Germline V gives CDR1 SGHVT, CDR2 SQSDAQ. V lost 0 bases to trimming and J lost 5 bases, with 11 bases between them.